The 21 T cell receptor beta chains reported below all come from one sample, sequenced in a study of regulatory T cells in long-lasting Graves disease. Time point given: persistent/refractory GD, antithyroid drugs over 5 years with positive TRAb. The TCR library was made from RNA that had been extracted from PBMCs in TRIzol. TCR beta libraries were built with iRepertoire HTBI primers and Arm-PCR of CDR3 regions. TCRdb processed the multiplex PCR reads anew with MiXCR; each CDR3 protein has one entry. Of over 250,000 distinct CDR3 sequences in the sample, 20% to 25% were seen once. The sequenced sample was peripheral blood mononuclear cells (PBMCs), obtained when the disease was refractory, from a patient treated with antithyroid drugs. The source is a female donor with Graves disease.

The chain carries TRBV28 and TRBJ2-6; D is unresolved. The CDR3 runs to 16 residues. Germline assignment: CDR1 MDHEN and CDR2 SYDVKM. The V and J ends lost 2 bases and 0 bases respectively, with 8 bases between them. CDR3 region: CASSLRFGSGANVLTF. The CDR3 coding sequence is TGTGCCAGCAGTTTAAGGTTCGGCTCTGGGGCCAACGTCCTGACTTTC.

This clonotype was found many times. V and J are TRBV6-1 and TRBJ2-5; perhaps TRBD2 as D (6 bases). V dropped 8 bases and J dropped 4 bases, with 11 bases sitting between them. This CDR3 comprises 12 residues. Per the germline V gene, CDR1 is MNHNS and CDR2 is SASEGT. The CDR3 here is CASALRGETQYF. CDR3 DNA sequence: TGTGCCAGCGCATTGCGGGGAGAGACCCAGTACTTC.

A few counts support this clonotype. V and J are TRBV4-3 and TRBJ2-6; D not certain. V lost 0 bases, J lost 3 bases, and 12 bases lay in between. CDR1 LGHNA and CDR2 YSLEER come from the germline V gene. CDR3 size: 17 residues. The DNA for the CDR3 is TGCGCCAGCAGCCAAGACGGGTCGTCTGGTGGGGCCAACGTCCTGACTTTC. This sequence encodes CASSQDGSSGGANVLTF.

Only a few counts were recorded for this clonotype. CDR3 residues: CASSYLGTTGEKLFF. CDR3 nucleotide sequence: TGTGCCAGCAGTTACTTGGGGACAACCGGTGAAAAACTGTTTTTT. This chain uses TRBV6-2 or TRBV6-3 with TRBJ1-4; tentative D call: TRBD1 (6 bases). Germline-derived CDR1 and CDR2 are MNHEY and SVGEGT. V lost 1 base to trimming and J lost 7 bases, with 13 bases between them. CDR3 length equals 15 residues.

Turning to this clonotype: The junction does not match germline at one end; this may be a read error. This chain joins TRBV6-1 and TRBJ1-2, with D hard to call. Germline V CDR1 and CDR2: MNHNS, SASEGT. The CDR3 runs 12 residues. CDR3 loop: CASTGEGLGYTF. In DNA, the CDR3 is TGTGCCAGCACCGGGGAGGGTCTGGGCTATACCTTC.

Details on this clonotype: At one boundary the junction diverges from the germline segment, which might be a read error. The rearrangement uses TRBV7-9 and TRBJ1-5; D unresolved. The CDR3 totals 12 residues. Germline V gene data show CDR1 as SEHNR and CDR2 as FQNEAQ (reference sequence). This chain's CDR3 is CTSSFRSQPQHF. As DNA, the CDR3 is TGTACCAGCAGCTTTCGTTCTCAGCCCCAGCATTTT.

Remarks on this clonotype: The germline gene is not matched at one end of the junction; a read error may be the cause. V is TRBV18 and J is TRBJ1-4, with 7 bases aligning to TRBD1. CDR1 is KGHSH and CDR2 is LQKENI in the germline V gene. This CDR3 is 16 amino acids long. CDR3 residues: CASPPGQAEFLEKLFF. Here the CDR3 DNA reads TGTGCCAGCCCACCCGGACAGGCAGAGTTTCTTGAAAAACTGTTTTTT.

There are a few counts of this clonotype. The chain employs TRBV7-8 and TRBJ2-3; D not resolved. The CDR3 consists of 16 residues. CDR1 is SGHVS and CDR2 is FQNEAQ in the germline V gene. With 0 bases removed from V and 3 bases from J, the gap between germline ends came to 13 bases. CDR3 region: CASSLAAPHGTDTQYF. The CDR3 nucleotides are TGTGCCAGCAGCTTAGCGGCTCCCCACGGGACAGATACGCAGTATTTT.

The chain employs TRBV5-1 and TRBJ1-3; no firm D call. CDR3 length: 15 residues. CDR1 and CDR2 from the germline V gene are SGHRS and YFSETQ. V was trimmed by 0 bases and J by 0 bases, leaving 7 bases between them. As DNA, the CDR3 is TGCGCCAGCAGCTTGGTCCCCATCTCTGGAAACACCATATATTTT. Translation gives CASSLVPISGNTIYF.

Turning to this clonotype: Only one base separates this from a far larger clonotype, so it likely reflects a read error. The chain uses TRBV6-2 or TRBV6-3 and TRBJ1-4; the D gene is possibly TRBD1 (6 bases). Germline V gene data show CDR1 as MNHEY and CDR2 as SVGEGT. The V end lost 2 bases, the J end lost 6 bases, and 10 bases lay between the germline ends. The CDR3 contains 14 residues. The CDR3 protein is CASSYAEGDEKLFF. The DNA for the CDR3 is TGTGCCAGCAGTTACGCAGAGGGGGATGAAAAACTGTTTTTT.

This clonotype was seen repeatedly, ten times or more. CDR3 sequence: CASSLGYEQETQYF. CDR3 DNA sequence: TGTGCCAGCAGCTTAGGGTACGAACAAGAGACCCAGTACTTC. The chain joins TRBV7-2 to TRBJ2-5; D unclear. CDR3 size: 14 residues. V shed 1 base and J shed 2 bases, with 8 bases lying between them. Per the germline V gene, CDR1 is SGHTA and CDR2 is FQGNSA.

The chain combines TRBV7-2 with TRBJ2-7, with 7 positions matching TRBD1. The J segment lost 0 bases and the V segment lost 1 base, leaving 3 bases of the junction unmatched. The CDR3 has 15 amino acids. Germline V gene sequence: CDR1 SGHTA, CDR2 FQGNSA. Here the CDR3 DNA reads TGTGCCAGCAGCTTAGGGGACAGTGTCTCCTACGAGCAGTACTTC. The encoded protein is CASSLGDSVSYEQYF.

This clonotype was detected ten times or more. The chain carries TRBV27 and TRBJ1-5; D gene unclear. Per germline, CDR1 MNHEY and CDR2 SMNVEV (reference sequence). V lost 6 bases and J lost 0, with 12 bases in between. There are 15 residues in the CDR3. Written as DNA, the CDR3 is TGTGCCAGCAGCTTAGGCGGGTATAGCAATCAGCCCCAGCATTTT. It translates to CASSLGGYSNQPQHF.

This chain joins TRBV7-2 and TRBJ1-1; D gene uncertain. V was cut by 4 bases and J by 4 bases, with 16 bases left in between. The CDR3 consists of 15 residues. Germline lookup yields CDR1 SGHTA and CDR2 FQGNSA. DNA for the CDR3: TGTGCCAGCAGCTGGAGGAGTCCCCGGGCCACTGAAGCTTTCTTT. Its translation is CASSWRSPRATEAFF. The full variable domain, its missing parts supplied by reference TRBV7-2 and TRBJ1-1, is GAGVSQSPSNKVTEKGKDVELRCDPISGHTALYWYRQSLGQGLEFLIYFQGNSAPDKSGLPSDRFSAERTGGSVSTLTIQRTQQEDSAVYLCASSWRSPRATEAFFGQGTRLTVV.

This clonotype has only a few counts. The genes are TRBV2 and TRBJ2-2, with 7 bases matching TRBD2. Germline V lookup: CDR1 SNHLY, CDR2 FYNNEI. The CDR3 runs 16 residues. V shed 6 bases and J 6 bases; nucleotides not matched to a gene: 13. This CDR3 is CASRPSRTRGPGELFF. CDR3 nucleotides: TGTGCCAGCAGGCCCTCGAGGACTAGGGGACCCGGGGAGCTGTTTTTT.

The table lists this clonotype with many counts. This chain connects TRBV5-1 to TRBJ1-4, with D possibly being TRBD1 (6 bases). The V gene's germline CDR1 is SGHRS and CDR2 YFSETQ. The CDR3 has 15 residues. V was cut by 0 bases and J by 8 bases, with 14 bases left in between. The CDR3 loop reads CASSLDPGVREKLFF. CDR3 DNA: TGCGCCAGCAGCTTGGATCCAGGGGTGAGAGAAAAACTGTTTTTT.

This clonotype was seen ten or more times. The chain recombines TRBV20-1 with TRBJ2-7; no clear D. CDR3 size: 15 residues. Trimming left V 1 base short and J 2 bases short, with 15 bases between. From germline, CDR1 is DFQATT and CDR2 SNEGSKA (reference sequence). The CDR3 is CSARGKGLSPYEQYF. The CDR3 DNA sequence: TGCAGTGCTAGAGGGAAAGGGTTATCCCCCTACGAGCAGTACTTC.

Points on this clonotype: Because the CDR3 is missing its conserved closing phenylalanine or tryptophan, this is likely a read error. The chain uses TRBV2 and TRBJ2-7, with 9 bases that match TRBD2. The junction had 11 bases not matched to a gene; V was cut back by 5 bases and J by 3 bases. The germline gives CDR1 SNHLY, CDR2 FYNNEI. The CDR3 runs 16 residues. CDR3 DNA: TGTGCCAGCAGTAAGACCGGGACTAGCCTCAACTACGAGCAGTACCTC. Translated, it gives CASSKTGTSLNYEQYL.

This clonotype has a handful of counts. The chain's CDR3 is CASRVDRPDEQYF. Written as DNA, the CDR3 is TGTGCCAGCAGGGTAGACAGGCCGGACGAGCAGTACTTC. The chain employs TRBV6-2 or TRBV6-3 and TRBJ2-7; tentatively, D is TRBD1 (6 bases). With 6 bases removed from V and 5 bases from J, the gap between germline ends came to 14 bases. This CDR3 comprises 13 residues. CDR1 is MNHEY and CDR2 is SVGEGT in the germline V gene.

In its sample, this clonotype was seen once. A read error may explain this, as a much larger clone is one base away. The V call is TRBV20-1, the J call TRBJ2-5; maybe TRBD1 (6 bases). Germline V gene sequence: CDR1 DFQATT, CDR2 SNEGSKA (reference sequence). The CDR3 loop spans 13 amino acids. V gave up 7 bases and J gave up 5 bases, with 17 bases separating them. CDR3 region: CSVRGVWRETQYF. The CDR3 DNA is TGCAGTGTCAGGGGAGTGTGGAGGGAGACCCAGTACTTC.

This clonotype was picked up many times. CDR3 DNA sequence: TGTGCCAGCAGTTCCAACCACAGGAAGGAACTAGCGGCGAACACCGGGGAGCTGTTTTTT. It is translated as CASSSNHRKELAANTGELFF. This rearrangement joins TRBV28 to TRBJ2-2, with 8 positions matching TRBD2. V trimming: 4 bases; J trimming: 0 bases; junction bases outside the gene matches: 16. The germline V gene encodes CDR1 MDHEN and CDR2 SYDVKM. The CDR3 loop spans 20 amino acids.